This T cell receptor beta chain was documented in a study of blood T cell repertoires in COVID-19. The wider study: Nucleic acid was either cDNA or gDNA, and it came from T cells, B-cell-depleted T cells, or PBMCs.

The V and J ends lost 4 bases and 6 bases, in that order; junction bases with no gene match: 6. From germline, CDR1 is SGHDT and CDR2 YYEEEE. The CDR3 spans 14 residues. Authors' processing steps: Counts of nucleated cells, estimated from reference gene primer amplification, were obtained. TCRdb's copy holds only in-frame clones and misses some; the assay was immunoSEQ multiplex PCR. Clone size and V and J calls were adopted from that table, with D and trimming inferred from the DNA. The sample includes approximately 210,000 clones, 65% to 85% of them seen just once. The sequence was obtained from a woman in her forties or fifties with acute or convalescent COVID-19. The chain couples TRBV5-6 to TRBJ2-5, with 10 bases lining up with TRBD1. Sequencing input: peripheral blood. CDR3: CASSPVGQGKTQYF. The CDR3 DNA reads as TGTGCCAGCAGCCCGGTGGGACAGGGGAAGACCCAGTACTTC.